Below, 26 T cell receptor beta chains from the same sample are listed, as sequenced in a study of control samples from healthy donors and cancer patients. Here immunoSEQ multiplex PCR was the method, and the copy in TCRdb shows in-frame clones only, minus some. Among approximately 140,000 clones listed, around 90% were seen once. Sequencing input: blood. The receptors come from a man younger than 30 in good health.

The chain joins TRBV29-1 to TRBJ1-1; 7 nucleotides match TRBD1. The CDR3 length is 11 residues. In germline, CDR1 is SQVTM, CDR2 ANQGSEA. Unmatched junction bases numbered 8, after V lost 6 bases and J lost 10 bases. CDR3 protein: CSVLQGIAAFF. CDR3 DNA: TGCAGCGTCCTACAGGGGATCGCAGCTTTCTTT.

The V gene is TRBV7-3, the J gene TRBJ2-3; no firm D call. The CDR3 is made up of 13 amino acids. The germline V and J ends were trimmed by 3 bases and 5 bases, with 9 bases remaining between them. CDR1 SGHTA and CDR2 FQGTGA come from the germline V gene. The CDR3 region is CASSFQVRDTQYF. DNA for the CDR3: TGTGCCAGCAGCTTCCAGGTTAGAGATACGCAGTATTTT.

This clone was found a few times. J is TRBJ2-2 and V is TRBV5-1; maybe TRBD1 (6 bases). CDR3 length: 15 amino acids. Germline V gene lookup returns CDR1 SGHRS and CDR2 YFSETQ. The V and J ends lost 5 bases and 1 base respectively, with 12 bases between them. The CDR3, as DNA: TGCGCCAGCAGGCTTGGACAGCTGAACACCGGGGAGCTGTTTTTT. Amino acid sequence: CASRLGQLNTGELFF.

The chain combines TRBV5-1 with TRBJ2-2; D is uncertain. Between the trimmed V and J ends, which lost 2 bases and 1 base, there was a span of 9 bases. CDR1 is SGHRS and CDR2 is YFSETQ in the germline V gene. CDR3 size: 15 residues. CDR3 sequence reads: CASSFWSVNTGELFF. For the CDR3, the DNA is TGCGCCAGCAGCTTTTGGTCAGTGAACACCGGGGAGCTGTTTTTT.

A few counts support this clone. The chain recombines TRBV4-1 with TRBJ2-7; TRBD1 matches at 9 bases. Trimming took 4 bases from V and 5 from J; bases not matched to a gene: 9. This CDR3 spans 15 amino acids. The germline V gene has CDR1 MGHRA and CDR2 YSYEKL. The CDR3 DNA is TGCGCCAGCAGCCTTCTCTCGACAGGGGGGCACGAGCAGTACTTC. It codes for CASSLLSTGGHEQYF.

J is TRBJ1-4 and V is TRBV12-3 or TRBV12-4; D may be TRBD1 (5 bases). V was shortened by 3 bases and J by 7 bases, with 6 bases between the two germline ends. This CDR3 has 12 amino acids. CDR3 sequence reads: CASSLGTEKLFF. The CDR3 nucleotides are TGTGCCAGCAGTTTGGGGACTGAAAAACTGTTTTTT.

CDR3 sequence: CASRPKAGPNYGYTF. The CDR3 bases are TGTGCCAGCAGGCCCAAAGCAGGGCCAAACTATGGCTACACCTTC. The chain employs TRBV27 and TRBJ1-2, with D possibly matching TRBD1 (5 bases). With 6 bases removed from V and 2 bases from J, the gap between germline ends came to 16 bases. This CDR3 spans 15 amino acids. CDR1 is MNHEY and CDR2 is SMNVEV in the germline V gene (reference sequence).

The rearrangement uses TRBV7-8 and TRBJ2-1, with 12 bases that match TRBD2. CDR1 is SGHVS and CDR2 is FQNEAQ in the germline V gene. CDR3 length: 18 residues. V lost 0 bases, J lost 4 bases, and 7 bases stayed unmatched. CDR3 sequence (DNA): TGTGCCAGCAGCTTAGCGGCGACTAGCGGGGGACGTTACAATGAGCAGTTCTTC. Amino acids: CASSLAATSGGRYNEQFF.

V is TRBV15 and J is TRBJ2-7, with D unresolved. The CDR3 extends over 13 amino acids. Germline-derived CDR1 and CDR2 are LNHNV and YYDKDF (reference sequence). Trimming took off 0 bases at V and 5 bases at J, with 8 bases between the two ends. CDR3 residues: CATSREKHHEQYF. The CDR3 DNA follows: TGTGCCACCAGCAGAGAAAAACACCACGAGCAGTACTTC.

V is TRBV9 and J is TRBJ2-2; the D is unclear. The CDR3 has 12 residues. Trimming removed 0 bases from V and 6 bases from J, with 3 bases in between. Germline values: CDR1 SGDLS, CDR2 YYNGEE. The DNA for the CDR3 is TGTGCCAGCAGCGTAGAGCCCGGGGAGCTGTTTTTT. It encodes CASSVEPGELFF.

CDR3 DNA sequence: TGTGCCAGCAGTGAATTTAGGGGAAGAGAGACCCAGTACTTC. The encoded protein is CASSEFRGRETQYF. The chain joins TRBV6-1 to TRBJ2-5; maybe TRBD1 (5 bases). This CDR3 region has 14 residues. Between the trimmed V and J ends, which lost 2 bases and 4 bases, there was a span of 11 bases. Germline V gene data show CDR1 as MNHNS and CDR2 as SASEGT.

The V call is TRBV6-5, the J call TRBJ2-5; D uncertain. Between the trimmed V and J ends, which lost 5 bases and 0 bases, there was a span of 10 bases. Germline assignment: CDR1 MNHEY and CDR2 SVGAGI. The CDR3 is 14 amino acids. The CDR3 coding sequence is TGTGCCAGCAGTCAGACACGATACCAAGAGACCCAGTACTTC. This translates into CASSQTRYQETQYF.

This chain links TRBV7-6 with TRBJ1-4, with D perhaps TRBD1 (6 bases). Germline V lookup: CDR1 SGHVS, CDR2 FNYEAQ. V gave up 1 base and J gave up 7 bases, with 13 bases separating them. The CDR3 extends over 15 amino acids. The CDR3 region is CASSLEAGAGEKLFF. CDR3 bases: TGTGCCAGCAGCTTAGAGGCGGGGGCAGGTGAAAAACTGTTTTTT.

This chain links TRBV7-2 with TRBJ2-5; D tentatively reads TRBD1 or TRBD2 (6 bases each). This CDR3 has 14 residues. Germline loops: CDR1 SGHTA, CDR2 FQGNSA. V was trimmed by 8 bases and J by 1 base, leaving 14 bases between them. In nucleotides, the CDR3 is TGTGCCAGCGCTGGAGGGGGACTCCAAGAGACCCAGTACTTC. This sequence encodes CASAGGGLQETQYF.

The chain is built from TRBV4-2 and TRBJ2-1; 8 bases line up with TRBD2. Germline CDR1 and CDR2: LGHNA and YNFKEQ. V shed 4 bases, J shed 2 bases, and the junction held 4 bases outside the gene matches. The length of the CDR3 is 15 residues. CDR3 in amino acids: CASSLAGGTYNEQFF. CDR3 DNA sequence: TGTGCCAGCAGCCTGGCGGGGGGCACCTACAATGAGCAGTTCTTC.

This chain connects TRBV19 to TRBJ2-7; TRBD1 agrees at 7 bases. This CDR3 is built from 17 residues. Germline V gene lookup returns CDR1 LNHDA and CDR2 SQIVND (reference sequence). V trimming: 1 base; J trimming: 3 bases; junction bases outside the gene matches: 12. Here the CDR3 reads CASSIVTGPGQFYEQYF. The CDR3, as DNA: TGTGCCAGTAGTATAGTAACGGGGCCGGGACAGTTCTACGAGCAGTACTTC.

This clone has only a few counts. This chain connects TRBV6-1 to TRBJ1-2; D remains unclear. The germline V and J ends were trimmed by 1 base and 0 bases, with 15 bases remaining between them. This CDR3 region has 17 residues. Per the germline V gene, CDR1 is MNHNS and CDR2 is SASEGT. The CDR3 region has the DNA TGTGCCAGCAGTGAAGAAAAATCTTGGCCTTCTAACTATGGCTACACCTTC. This translates into CASSEEKSWPSNYGYTF.

V is TRBV6-6 and J is TRBJ1-5; possible D gene TRBD1, 6 bases. Germline-derived CDR1 and CDR2 are MNHNY and SVGAGI (reference sequence). Trimming left V 7 bases short and J 10 bases short, with 17 bases between. The CDR3 runs 13 residues. The CDR3 sequence is CASTSGGPQPQHF. The CDR3 coding sequence is TGTGCCAGCACTTCGGGGGGGCCGCAACCCCAGCATTTT.

V is TRBV6-4 and J is TRBJ1-6, with 9 bases that match TRBD1. The V gene end was trimmed by 4 bases and the J gene end by 5 bases; junction bases not matched to a gene: 12. Germline CDR1 reads MRHNA; CDR2 reads SNTAGT. CDR3 length: 18 amino acids. The CDR3 DNA sequence: TGTGCCAGCAGTGGGACAGGGGCACGGGGCAGGAATAATTCACCCCTCCACTTT. Translation gives CASSGTGARGRNNSPLHF.

The chain joins TRBV9 to TRBJ1-3, with D tentatively TRBD1 (5 bases). This CDR3 spans 16 amino acids. Trimming stripped 4 bases from V and 4 bases from J, with 18 bases between. Germline V gene lookup returns CDR1 SGDLS and CDR2 YYNGEE. For the CDR3, the DNA is TGTGCCAGCAGCCCCCAGGTCGGGGGGGGAGGAAACACCATATATTTT. As protein: CASSPQVGGGGNTIYF.

The chain recombines TRBV4-1 with TRBJ2-5; TRBD2 is a possible D gene (6 bases). The V gene lost 2 bases and the J gene lost 5 bases, with 15 bases spanning the gap. CDR3 length equals 15 residues. The germline V gene encodes CDR1 MGHRA and CDR2 YSYEKL. The CDR3 is CASSQPGREDETQYF. CDR3 nucleotide sequence: TGCGCCAGCAGCCAACCGGGCAGGGAGGATGAGACCCAGTACTTC.

The genes are TRBV5-4 and TRBJ1-3; 7 nucleotides agree with TRBD1. The CDR3 covers 13 residues. Germline V CDR1 and CDR2: SGHNT, YYREEE (reference sequence). The V gene end was trimmed by 3 bases and the J gene end by 4 bases; junction bases not matched to a gene: 1. The CDR3 sequence: CASSSTGGNTIYF. Here the CDR3 DNA reads TGTGCCAGCAGCTCGACAGGGGGAAACACCATATATTTT.

In DNA form, the CDR3 reads TGTGCCAGTACAACGGGACAGGGATCCGAGCAGTACTTC. It is translated as CASTTGQGSEQYF. This sequence joins TRBV12-3 or TRBV12-4 and TRBJ2-7, with 9 bases aligning to TRBD1. The length of the CDR3 is 13 residues. The V and J ends lost 9 bases and 6 bases, in that order; junction bases with no gene match: 9.

The chain combines TRBV6-5 with TRBJ2-1; 8 nucleotides line up with TRBD2. The germline gives CDR1 MNHEY, CDR2 SVGAGI. V was pared by 5 bases and J by 7 bases, with 7 bases of the junction left unmatched. The CDR3 consists of 14 residues. CDR3 in amino acids: CASSTSGGGNEQFF. DNA of the CDR3: TGTGCCAGCAGTACTAGCGGAGGGGGGAATGAGCAGTTCTTC.

The V gene is TRBV3-1 (or the pseudogene TRBV3-2), the J gene TRBJ1-1; 7 positions match TRBD1. Germline V lookup: CDR1 LGHDT, CDR2 YNNKEL (reference sequence). The CDR3 consists of 15 residues. V shed 0 bases, J shed 1 base, and the junction held 2 bases outside the gene matches. As DNA, the CDR3 is TGTGCCAGCAGCCAAGAGACAGGGAGGAACACTGAAGCTTTCTTT. Amino acids: CASSQETGRNTEAFF.

The chain couples TRBV24-1 to TRBJ1-5; D might be TRBD1 (5 bases). Germline CDR1 and CDR2: KGHDR and SFDVKD. CDR3 length equals 14 residues. Trimming shortened V by 8 bases and J by 5 bases, and 15 bases separated the two germline ends. In DNA form, the CDR3 reads TGTGCCACCATGGCAGGGCAAACCCATCAGCCCCAGCATTTT. Translating it yields CATMAGQTHQPQHF.